The 2 T cell receptor beta chains below were found in one sample sequenced in a study of beta chain features in type 1 diabetes. The investigators reverse transcribed all of the isolated RNA, so they sequenced expressed TCRB transcripts. Repertoires were generated with immunoSEQ multiplex PCR, while TCRdb's copy carries only in-frame clones and drops some. The profile shows 350,000 to 450,000 clones, over 11% of them singletons. The specimen sequenced was naive CD4+ T cells from blood. Every receptor here comes from a man under 40 in good health.

This clone showed up just a few times. This chain joins TRBV5-1 and TRBJ1-1, with D unresolved. The V gene lost 4 bases and the J gene lost 4 bases, with 14 bases spanning the gap. The CDR3 runs to 14 residues. Germline V gives CDR1 SGHRS, CDR2 YFSETQ. In DNA form, the CDR3 reads TGCGCCAGCAGCATCCGGGCTCCGAGCACTGAAGCTTTCTTT. This translates into CASSIRAPSTEAFF.

This clone came up a few times. This chain uses TRBV7-2 with TRBJ2-3, with 14 bases identical to TRBD2. This CDR3 region has 16 residues. Unmatched junction bases numbered 6, after V lost 4 bases and J lost 6 bases. The germline gives CDR1 SGHTA, CDR2 FQGNSA. The CDR3: CASSYWTSGRRDTQYF. CDR3 DNA sequence: TGTGCCAGCAGCTATTGGACTAGCGGGAGGAGGGATACGCAGTATTTT.